Listed here is a single T cell receptor beta chain. Its antigen is still unknown. The data derive from a study of tumor-infiltrating lymphocytes in localized non-small cell lung cancer. The protocol was immunoSEQ multiplex PCR, while the TCRdb copy is restricted to in-frame clones and leaves out a portion. The sample has some 15,000 clones, more than 60% seen once; the top ten hold under 6.5%. Study-level findings and limits: Tumors had more T cell infiltration than uninvolved lung, per TCRbeta sequencing and CD3 counts.

The ends were cut back, 6 bases at V and 7 bases at J, with 15 bases in the middle. The CDR3 runs to 14 residues. CDR1 is MNHNY and CDR2 is SVGAGI in the germline V gene (reference sequence). The genes are TRBV6-6 and TRBJ1-4, with D perhaps TRBD1 (5 bases). The sequenced sample consisted of lung tumor tissue. The receptor comes from a human donor with non-small cell lung cancer. The CDR3 DNA follows: TGTGCCAGCAGCCACGGGGGGACCGGTGAAAAACTGTTTTTT. It encodes CASSHGGTGEKLFF.